This T cell receptor beta chain was captured in a study of type 1 and type 2 diabetes patients. As for the study in general: A total of fewer than 25,000,000 paired-end reads came from the whole study.

Germline V gene sequence: CDR1 SNHLY, CDR2 FYNNEI. The V end lost 8 bases, the J end lost 8 bases, and 9 bases lay between the germline ends. The CDR3 is made up of 11 amino acids. This clonotype showed up many times. The PCR template was genomic DNA. A primer set of 30 forward and 13 reverse primers amplified the CDR3. TCRdb independently ran MiXCR on the multiplex PCR reads; one entry per CDR3 protein. The data show around 300,000 distinct CDR3 sequences, roughly 44% seen once. The clonotype comes from a man aged 18 to 30 with type 2 diabetes. The V call is TRBV2, the J call TRBJ2-2; either TRBD1 or TRBD2 may supply D (5 bases each). Sequenced input: peripheral blood mononuclear cells (PBMCs). The CDR3 DNA is TGTGCCAGCCAAGAGGGGGGGGAGCTGTTTTTT. Translating gives CASQEGGELFF.